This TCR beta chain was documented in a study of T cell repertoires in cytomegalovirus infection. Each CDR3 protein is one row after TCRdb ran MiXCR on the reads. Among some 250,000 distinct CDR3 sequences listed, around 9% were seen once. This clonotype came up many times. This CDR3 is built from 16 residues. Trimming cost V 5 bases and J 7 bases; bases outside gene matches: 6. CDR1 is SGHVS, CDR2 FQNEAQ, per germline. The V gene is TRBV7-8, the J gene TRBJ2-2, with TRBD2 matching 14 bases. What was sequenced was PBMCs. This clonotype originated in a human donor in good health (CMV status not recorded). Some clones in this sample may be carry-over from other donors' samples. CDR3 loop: CASSLGLAGVGGELFF. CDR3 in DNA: TGTGCCAGCAGCCTGGGACTAGCGGGAGTCGGCGGGGAGCTGTTTTTT.